This is a list of T cell receptor beta chains from one sample in a study of T cell repertoires in cytomegalovirus infection. The antigens these receptors bind are not known. TCRdb fed the reads into MiXCR, producing one record per CDR3 protein. The sample records about 700,000 distinct CDR3 sequences, roughly 33% being singletons. This specimen was cultured PBMCs, taken from culture after CMV antigen stimulation. The receptors were gathered from a human donor in good health (CMV status not recorded). Some clones in this sample may be carry-over from other donors' samples. CDR3s include the opening cysteine and the closing phenylalanine or tryptophan. Each record gives: clone size, V gene, J gene, D gene, CDR3 protein, CDR3 DNA. D genes are given only for firm matches. Not all rows give a size; the values are once, few, many and, for expanded clones, a class.

abundance: .; v_gene: TRBV3-1; j_gene: TRBJ2-1; d_gene: TRBD2; CDR3aa: CASSQDVGGTSGTDEQFF; CDR3nt: TGTGCCAGCAGCCAAGACGTCGGGGGGACTAGCGGGACCGATGAGCAGTTCTTC
abundance: .; v_gene: TRBV4-1; j_gene: TRBJ1-3; d_gene: .; CDR3aa: CASSQGRHSGNTIYF; CDR3nt: TGCGCCAGCAGCCAAGGACGGCACTCTGGAAACACCATATATTTT
abundance: once; v_gene: TRBV20-1; j_gene: TRBJ1-2; d_gene: .; CDR3aa: CSARPRIIYGYTF; CDR3nt: TGCAGTGCTAGACCACGGATAATCTATGGCTACACCTTC
abundance: few; v_gene: TRBV7-9; j_gene: TRBJ2-5; d_gene: .; CDR3aa: CASSLELGQSKTQYF; CDR3nt: TGTGCCAGCAGCTTAGAGCTAGGACAGAGTAAGACCCAGTACTTC
abundance: few; v_gene: TRBV6-2/TRBV6-3; j_gene: TRBJ2-1; d_gene: TRBD1; CDR3aa: CASSWGTGTGGYEQFF; CDR3nt: TGTGCCAGCAGTTGGGGGACCGGGACAGGGGGCTATGAGCAGTTCTTC
abundance: few; v_gene: TRBV10-3; j_gene: TRBJ2-7; d_gene: TRBD1; CDR3aa: CASREAGGRNEQYF; CDR3nt: TGTGCCTCCCGCGAGGCAGGGGGCCGGAACGAGCAGTACTTC
abundance: .; v_gene: TRBV6-2/TRBV6-3; j_gene: TRBJ2-5; d_gene: TRBD2; CDR3aa: CASRLNPQGSGGTQETQYF; CDR3nt: TGTGCCAGCAGACTAAACCCCCAGGGGAGCGGGGGTACCCAAGAGACCCAGTACTTC
abundance: many; v_gene: TRBV7-2; j_gene: TRBJ2-5; d_gene: .; CDR3aa: CASSLTGSGETQYF; CDR3nt: TGTGCCAGCAGCCTAACAGGGAGTGGAGAGACCCAGTACTTC
abundance: .; v_gene: TRBV11-2; j_gene: TRBJ1-2; d_gene: .; CDR3aa: CASSPTGGARNYGYTF; CDR3nt: TGTGCCAGCAGCCCCACGGGGGGGGCCCGGAACTATGGCTACACCTTC
abundance: .; v_gene: TRBV7-9; j_gene: TRBJ2-1; d_gene: .; CDR3aa: CASAARPGNNEQFF; CDR3nt: TGTGCCAGCGCCGCGCGACCCGGAAACAATGAGCAGTTCTTC
abundance: .; v_gene: TRBV19; j_gene: TRBJ2-3; d_gene: TRBD2; CDR3aa: CASSIWLAGGGRDTQYF; CDR3nt: TGTGCCAGTAGTATATGGCTAGCGGGAGGCGGCCGGGATACGCAGTATTTT
abundance: many; v_gene: TRBV7-2; j_gene: TRBJ1-5; d_gene: .; CDR3aa: CASSLQPHQPQHF; CDR3nt: TGTGCCAGCAGCTTACAGCCTCATCAGCCCCAGCATTTT
abundance: few; v_gene: TRBV5-3; j_gene: TRBJ2-7; d_gene: TRBD2; CDR3aa: CASSSGTSGSEQYF; CDR3nt: TGTGCCAGCAGCTCAGGGACTAGCGGGAGCGAGCAGTACTTC
abundance: few; v_gene: TRBV4-1; j_gene: TRBJ2-2; d_gene: TRBD1; CDR3aa: CASSQADRGGELFF; CDR3nt: TGCGCCAGCAGCCAAGCAGACAGGGGCGGGGAGCTGTTTTTT
abundance: .; v_gene: TRBV6-2/TRBV6-3; j_gene: TRBJ2-5; d_gene: TRBD2; CDR3aa: CASSYALAGNPQETQYF; CDR3nt: TGTGCCAGCAGTTACGCGCTAGCGGGAAACCCCCAAGAGACCCAGTACTTC
abundance: few; v_gene: TRBV7-8; j_gene: TRBJ2-5; d_gene: TRBD2; CDR3aa: CASSLNRRGGQETQYF; CDR3nt: TGTGCCAGCAGCTTAAACCGGCGGGGGGGCCAAGAGACCCAGTACTTC
abundance: few; v_gene: TRBV19; j_gene: TRBJ2-7; d_gene: .; CDR3aa: CARWGELDRPIYEQYF; CDR3nt: TGTGCCAGATGGGGAGAACTAGACAGACCCATATACGAGCAGTACTTC
abundance: .; v_gene: TRBV6-1; j_gene: TRBJ2-3; d_gene: TRBD1; CDR3aa: CASSLGQSVYSTDTQYF; CDR3nt: TGTGCCAGCAGCCTGGGACAGTCGGTTTATAGCACAGATACGCAGTATTTT
abundance: .; v_gene: TRBV28; j_gene: TRBJ2-7; d_gene: TRBD2; CDR3aa: CASSGPPGLESYEQYF; CDR3nt: TGTGCCAGCAGTGGGCCTCCGGGACTAGAATCCTACGAGCAGTACTTC
abundance: .; v_gene: TRBV7-2; j_gene: TRBJ2-1; d_gene: TRBD1; CDR3aa: CASSPRQGGTYNEQFF; CDR3nt: TGTGCCAGCAGCCCCAGACAGGGGGGAACCTACAATGAGCAGTTCTTC